This TCR beta chain was identified in a study of human T cells and chemical hapten exposure. General study points: TCRs at a frequency above 1 in 1000 stayed unchanged with DPC sensitization. Correlating positively with patch test score were the PT1 expanded TCR counts. Since the donors had alopecia, their immune response may not be the same as that of healthy people.

A note on this clonotype: Its cognate antigen is unknown.

Unique molecular identifiers were linked by the library to individual cDNA molecules. MiXCR was run by TCRdb on the RACE reads, yielding one entry per CDR3 protein. The top ten clones hold under 6% of a sample with about 82,000 distinct CDR3 sequences, 10% to 15% of them seen once. Time point specified: patch test 3, about 24 weeks after DPC sensitization. Treatment specified: therapeutic diphenylcyclopropenone sensitization with weekly scalp DPC. Sequenced here: whole blood, sampled in connection with sensitization to the hapten diphenylcyclopropenone (DPC). This receptor was taken from a woman between 45 and 60 years old with alopecia areata. Some clones in this sample may be carry-over from other donors' samples.

CDR3 sequence reads: CSVELTEAFF. Here the CDR3 DNA reads TGCAGCGTTGAACTCACTGAAGCTTTCTTT. The chain has TRBV29-1 and TRBJ1-1; D is undetermined. CDR1 and CDR2 (germline): SQVTM, ANQGSEA. Between the trimmed V and J ends, which lost 2 bases and 4 bases, there was a span of 2 bases. The CDR3 covers 10 residues.